Presented here are 31 T cell receptor beta chains from one specimen sequenced in a study of HIV-infected patients and healthy controls. The repertoire came from unfractionated whole blood and reflected all unsorted peripheral T cells. Alpha and beta constant-region primers primed reverse transcription of around 500 ng RNA. Using multiplexing indices, alpha and beta chain libraries were generated apart by chain-specific third strand synthesis. TCRdb called the 5' RACE reads again in MiXCR, with one record for every CDR3 protein. The sample has about 17,000 distinct CDR3 sequences; around 5.5% are singletons. Sequencing was done on a sample of blood. These receptors came from an adult in good health.

This clonotype is judged medium-sized (0.01 to 0.1%). The chain links TRBV4-3 to TRBJ2-1; D is unresolved. The CDR3 contains 15 residues. Germline lookup yields CDR1 LGHNA and CDR2 YSLEER. Trimming cost V 0 bases and J 5 bases, with 11 bases left between them. The CDR3, as DNA: TGCGCCAGCAGCCAAGACCACACGAGAAACAATGAGCAGTTCTTC. Its translation: CASSQDHTRNNEQFF.

The chain employs TRBV20-1 and TRBJ2-3; TRBD2 matches at 7 bases. Unmatched junction bases numbered 8, after V lost 3 bases and J lost 5 bases. Germline loops: CDR1 DFQATT, CDR2 SNEGSKA (reference sequence). The CDR3 runs 14 residues. Here the CDR3 DNA reads TGCAGTGCTAGGCAAGCGGGACGTCAAGATACGCAGTATTTT. Translation: CSARQAGRQDTQYF.

There are many counts of this clonotype. The chain couples TRBV6-2 or TRBV6-3 to TRBJ2-3, with 7 nucleotides matching TRBD1. Per germline, CDR1 MNHEY and CDR2 SVGEGT. This CDR3 comprises 15 residues. Unmatched junction bases numbered 10, after V lost 8 bases and J lost 2 bases. The CDR3 DNA reads TGTGCCAGCGAATCTAGGGGGCTGGCCACAGATACGCAGTATTTT. This sequence encodes CASESRGLATDTQYF.

Relative to its sample, this clonotype is medium-sized. This rearrangement joins TRBV10-3 to TRBJ2-6; D is unresolved. Trimming shortened V by 0 bases and J by 2 bases, and 5 bases separated the two germline ends. This CDR3 region has 15 residues. The germline CDR1 and CDR2 sequences are ENHRY and SYGVKD. The CDR3 nucleotides are TGTGCCATCAGTGAGTCGGGCGCTGGGGCCAACGTCCTGACTTTC. Translating it yields CAISESGAGANVLTF.

Many counts were recorded for this clonotype. V usage is TRBV29-1 and J usage is TRBJ1-4; the match to TRBD1 covers 7 bases. The CDR3 loop spans 13 amino acids. The germline CDR1 and CDR2 sequences are SQVTM and ANQGSEA. V trimming: 6 bases; J trimming: 7 bases; junction bases outside the gene matches: 8. CDR3 sequence (DNA): TGCAGCGTAGAGACAGGGTTTTCTGAAAAACTGTTTTTT. It codes for CSVETGFSEKLFF.

This clonotype was seen ten or more times. V and J are TRBV6-2 or TRBV6-3 and TRBJ1-1; a possible D gene is TRBD1 (5 bases). CDR3 length: 12 residues. Trimming removed 5 bases at V and 7 bases at J, with 11 bases between. Germline values: CDR1 MNHEY, CDR2 SVGEGT. CDR3 sequence: CASSDDSGEAFF. The DNA for the CDR3 is TGTGCCAGCAGTGATGACAGCGGTGAAGCTTTCTTT.

At least ten counts were recorded for this clonotype. The chain uses TRBV5-1 and TRBJ1-4, with TRBD1 matching 8 bases. The J segment lost 7 bases and the V segment lost 4 bases, leaving 9 bases of the junction unmatched. Germline-derived CDR1 and CDR2 are SGHRS and YFSETQ. This CDR3 has 15 residues. CDR3 in DNA: TGCGCCAGCAGCCCCAACAGGGGGGGCGGTGAAAAACTGTTTTTT. This codes for CASSPNRGGGEKLFF.

This clonotype has a count of ten or more. V is TRBV6-2 or TRBV6-3 and J is TRBJ1-1; maybe TRBD1 (6 bases). Looked up from germline, CDR1 is MNHEY and CDR2 is SVGEGT. The CDR3 runs 15 residues. The CDR3 region is CATGKGGQMNTEAFF. Here the CDR3 DNA reads TGTGCTACAGGAAAGGGAGGACAGATGAACACTGAAGCTTTCTTT.

This clonotype was observed at least ten times. The rearrangement links TRBV6-5 to TRBJ2-1; TRBD2 matches 7 bases. Per germline, CDR1 MNHEY and CDR2 SVGAGI. CDR3 length: 17 amino acids. V shed 1 base, J shed 6 bases, and the junction held 12 bases outside the gene matches. The CDR3 DNA reads as TGTGCCAGCAGTTACTGGATGGGCGGGGGAAGTCGCAATGAGCAGTTCTTC. Translating gives CASSYWMGGGSRNEQFF.

The V gene is TRBV12-3 or TRBV12-4, the J gene TRBJ2-7, with D unresolved. The CDR3 sequence is 14 residues long. Trimming took 2 bases from V and 0 from J, leaving 8 bases between them. The CDR3 DNA reads as TGTGCCAGCAGTTTAAGACGGAGCTCCTACGAGCAGTACTTC. Its translation: CASSLRRSSYEQYF.

This clonotype was picked up many times. The rearrangement uses TRBV5-5 and TRBJ2-7; D perhaps matches TRBD1 (5 bases). The V gene's germline CDR1 is SGHKS and CDR2 YYEKEE (reference sequence). Trimming pared 4 bases from V and 0 bases from J, leaving 11 bases between. This CDR3 spans 14 amino acids. The CDR3 loop reads CASSHRQPSYEQYF. For the CDR3, the DNA is TGTGCCAGCAGCCACAGACAGCCCTCCTACGAGCAGTACTTC.

The chain recombines TRBV10-3 with TRBJ2-3; 9 nucleotides line up with TRBD2. V shed 8 bases and J 6 bases; nucleotides not matched to a gene: 15. The CDR3 sequence is 16 residues long. CDR1 ENHRY and CDR2 SYGVKD come from the germline V gene. The CDR3 DNA follows: TGTGCCATCGGGGGTAGACTAGCGGATCCAGGGGATACGCAGTATTTT. Amino acids: CAIGGRLADPGDTQYF.

In its sample, this clonotype was seen many times. The chain uses TRBV29-1 and TRBJ1-4, with D tentatively TRBD1 (5 bases). With 7 bases removed from V and 4 bases from J, the gap between germline ends came to 13 bases. The germline V gene encodes CDR1 SQVTM and CDR2 ANQGSEA. This CDR3 contains 13 residues. In nucleotides, the CDR3 is TGCAGCGCAATAAGGGGACTTAATGAAAAACTGTTTTTT. It encodes CSAIRGLNEKLFF.

The table lists this clonotype with many counts. V usage is TRBV28 and J usage is TRBJ2-3; TRBD2 matches at 11 bases. The V gene end was trimmed by 3 bases and the J gene end by 1 base; junction bases not matched to a gene: 3. The CDR3 sequence is 16 residues long. Germline lookup yields CDR1 MDHEN and CDR2 SYDVKM. CDR3 region: CASSLGTSGRTDTQYF. The CDR3 DNA reads as TGTGCCAGCAGTTTGGGGACTAGCGGCCGCACAGATACGCAGTATTTT.

Ten or more counts support this clonotype. The DNA of the CDR3 is TGTGCCAGCAGTTTATTGGGGTTAGCTAACTATGGCTACACCTTC. This gives the protein CASSLLGLANYGYTF. The chain has TRBV28 and TRBJ1-2; no definite D call. Germline V lookup: CDR1 MDHEN, CDR2 SYDVKM. V lost 1 base to trimming and J lost 0 bases, with 9 bases between them. The CDR3 runs to 15 residues.

In its sample, this clonotype was seen many times. V is TRBV5-4 and J is TRBJ1-1; no clear D. The CDR3 loop spans 11 amino acids. Germline CDR1 is SGHNT and CDR2 is YYREEE (reference sequence). V was trimmed by 4 bases and J by 1 base, leaving 2 bases between them. As DNA, the CDR3 is TGTGCCAGCAGCGCGAACACTGAAGCTTTCTTT. This translates into CASSANTEAFF.

This clonotype came up many times. The gene calls are TRBV27 and TRBJ1-5; no definite D call. The germline V gene has CDR1 MNHEY and CDR2 SMNVEV (reference sequence). CDR3 size: 12 residues. The germline V and J ends were trimmed by 7 bases and 6 bases, with 10 bases remaining between them. CDR3 sequence (DNA): TGTGCCAGCACCACAACTGGTCAGCCCCAGCATTTT. This encodes CASTTTGQPQHF.

This clonotype came up a few times. The V gene is TRBV5-1, the J gene TRBJ1-1; 11 bases agree with TRBD1. Germline V gene lookup returns CDR1 SGHRS and CDR2 YFSETQ. CDR3 size: 14 residues. Trimming at V came to 0 bases and at J to 14 bases, leaving 9 bases not matched to a gene. The DNA for the CDR3 is TGCGCCAGCAGCTTGGCGGGACAGGGGGAAAGTTGGTTCTTT. This translates into CASSLAGQGESWFF.

This clonotype was seen many times. The chain joins TRBV9 to TRBJ2-1; 9 bases align to TRBD1. Germline trimming cut 4 bases from V and 4 bases from J; bases unmatched to any gene: 6. Germline V gene data show CDR1 as SGDLS and CDR2 as YYNGEE. There are 15 residues in the CDR3. CDR3 protein: CASSPRDRVYNEQFF. The CDR3 DNA follows: TGTGCCAGCAGCCCCCGGGACAGGGTGTACAATGAGCAGTTCTTC.

This clonotype came up a few times. V is TRBV20-1 and J is TRBJ1-2; 7 nucleotides align to TRBD1. This CDR3 spans 14 amino acids. CDR1 and CDR2 (germline): DFQATT, SNEGSKA (reference sequence). V was pared by 6 bases and J by 2 bases, with 9 bases of the junction left unmatched. In DNA form, the CDR3 reads TGCAGTGCACGTTACAGGGGAACCAACTATGGCTACACCTTC. It yields the protein CSARYRGTNYGYTF.

The gene calls are TRBV7-3 and TRBJ2-3; D is possibly TRBD2 (5 bases). Per germline, CDR1 SGHTA and CDR2 FQGTGA. The V gene lost 5 bases and the J gene lost 4 bases, with 13 bases spanning the gap. The CDR3 length is 14 residues. The CDR3 region is CASSPWTRSDTQYF. The CDR3 nucleotides read TGTGCCAGCAGCCCTTGGACTCGTTCAGATACGCAGTATTTT.

V usage is TRBV12-3 or TRBV12-4 and J usage is TRBJ2-5; weak D call: TRBD2 (6 bases). Trimming left V 6 bases short and J 2 bases short, with 10 bases between. The CDR3 spans 13 residues. The CDR3 coding sequence is TGTGCCAGCAGGGGGACTCTTCAAGAGACCCAGTACTTC. Its protein product is CASRGTLQETQYF.

This clonotype was seen many times. The V and J genes are TRBV6-4 and TRBJ2-3; 9 nucleotides agree with TRBD2. V dropped 7 bases and J dropped 5; count of bases not matched to a gene: 10. Germline-derived CDR1 and CDR2 are MRHNA and SNTAGT. The CDR3 totals 15 residues. Here the CDR3 DNA reads TGTGCCAGCATGAGAGCGGGGGGCCACATAGATACGCAGTATTTT. Its protein product is CASMRAGGHIDTQYF.

This clonotype is deemed medium-sized (0.01 to 0.1%). V usage is TRBV3-1 and J usage is TRBJ1-1, with unresolved D. V lost 3 bases, J lost 3 bases, and 17 bases lay in between. Germline V gives CDR1 LGHDT, CDR2 YNNKEL (reference sequence). The CDR3 has 16 amino acids. The CDR3 sequence: CASSHTSSPGHTEAFF. The CDR3 nucleotides read TGTGCCAGCAGCCACACTTCTAGTCCAGGCCACACTGAAGCTTTCTTT.

This chain joins TRBV29-1 and TRBJ2-4; 9 nucleotides align to TRBD1. The CDR3 is made up of 14 amino acids. V was pared by 6 bases and J by 2 bases, with 5 bases of the junction left unmatched. The V gene's germline CDR1 is SQVTM and CDR2 ANQGSEA. The DNA for the CDR3 is TGCAGCGTGATGACAGGGGGGACCAAAAACATTCAGTACTTC. Translating it yields CSVMTGGTKNIQYF.

The CDR3 nucleotides are TGCAGTGCTAGAGCCGGGGGACGCTCCTACGAGCAGTACTTC. It yields the protein CSARAGGRSYEQYF. The rearrangement uses TRBV20-1 and TRBJ2-7, with D possibly TRBD2 on 6 matching bases. The V gene lost 1 base and the J gene lost 0 bases, with 10 bases spanning the gap. Per germline, CDR1 DFQATT and CDR2 SNEGSKA (reference sequence). The CDR3 covers 14 residues.

The rearrangement uses TRBV20-1 and TRBJ2-1, with D perhaps TRBD2 (5 bases). The V gene lost 3 bases and the J gene lost 3 bases, with 18 bases spanning the gap. CDR1 DFQATT and CDR2 SNEGSKA come from the germline V gene (reference sequence). The CDR3 has 16 amino acids. The CDR3 reads CSAREQRGGFYNEQFF. CDR3 DNA: TGCAGTGCTAGGGAGCAACGGGGTGGATTCTACAATGAGCAGTTCTTC.

This clonotype was seen many times. CDR3 DNA: TGTGCCAGCTCACCAGGTACAGGGATTCTCTCTGGGGCCAACGTCCTGACTTTC. Translated: CASSPGTGILSGANVLTF. The J gene is TRBJ2-6, the V gene TRBV18; perhaps TRBD1 as D (6 bases). Trimming took 2 bases from V and 0 from J, leaving 14 bases between them. The germline V gene has CDR1 KGHSH and CDR2 LQKENI. The CDR3 has 18 amino acids. The whole variable domain, filled in from reference TRBV18 and TRBJ2-6, reads NAGVMQNPRHLVRRRGQEARLRCSPMKGHSHVYWYRQLPEEGLKFMVYLQKENIIDESGMPKERFSAEFPKEGPSILRIQQVVRGDSAAYFCASSPGTGILSGANVLTFGAGSRLTVL.

This clonotype was detected many times. The gene calls are TRBV19 and TRBJ2-3; the match to TRBD1 covers 9 bases. The V gene end was trimmed by 7 bases and the J gene end by 10 bases; junction bases not matched to a gene: 12. The CDR3 is 14 amino acids. The germline V gene has CDR1 LNHDA and CDR2 SQIVND (reference sequence). The CDR3 DNA follows: TGTGCCAGTACCTCGACAGGGGGTGAAGGACCGCAGTATTTT. Amino acid sequence: CASTSTGGEGPQYF.

This clonotype was picked up many times. The chain couples TRBV5-1 to TRBJ2-1; 10 bases match TRBD2. This CDR3 comprises 19 residues. The germline V gene encodes CDR1 SGHRS and CDR2 YFSETQ. With V trimmed by 4 bases and J by 0 bases, 13 bases remained unmatched. CDR3 region: CASSLGPSGGVSSYNEQFF. The CDR3 DNA reads as TGCGCCAGCAGCCTGGGCCCTAGCGGGGGCGTCAGCTCCTACAATGAGCAGTTCTTC.

This clonotype was observed many times. The chain recombines TRBV7-2 with TRBJ2-3; D gene unclear. CDR3 length equals 15 residues. Per germline, CDR1 SGHTA and CDR2 FQGNSA. V was clipped by 3 bases and J by 4 bases, with 14 bases between them. CDR3 in DNA: TGTGCCAGCAGCTTTTTGGCCAGAATGGCAGATACGCAGTATTTT. Its translation is CASSFLARMADTQYF.